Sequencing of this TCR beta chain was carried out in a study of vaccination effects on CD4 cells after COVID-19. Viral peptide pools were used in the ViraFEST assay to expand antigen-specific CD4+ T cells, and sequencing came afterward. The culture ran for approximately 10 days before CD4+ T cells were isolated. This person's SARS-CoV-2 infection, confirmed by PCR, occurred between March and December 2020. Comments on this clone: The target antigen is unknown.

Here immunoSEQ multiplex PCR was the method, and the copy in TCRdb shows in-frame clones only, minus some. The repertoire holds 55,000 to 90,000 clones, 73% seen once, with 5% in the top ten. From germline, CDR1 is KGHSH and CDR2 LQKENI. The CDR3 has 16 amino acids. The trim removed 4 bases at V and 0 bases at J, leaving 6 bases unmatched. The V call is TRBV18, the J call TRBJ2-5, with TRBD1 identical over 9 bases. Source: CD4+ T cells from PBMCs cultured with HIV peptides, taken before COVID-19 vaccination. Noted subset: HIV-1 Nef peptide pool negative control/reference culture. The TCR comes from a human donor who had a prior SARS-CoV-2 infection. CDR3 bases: TGTGCCAGCTCACAAGGACAGGGGCTAGACCAAGAGACCCAGTACTTC. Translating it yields CASSQGQGLDQETQYF.